This is a list of T cell receptor beta chains from one sample in a study of shared clonotypes between healthy human individuals. The method was immunoSEQ multiplex PCR; TCRdb's version includes in-frame clones alone and lacks a portion of them. Of 2 million to 2.5 million clones listed, 85% to 95% were seen once; the top ten hold 0.3% to 0.4%. Sequenced material: naive CD4+ T cells from PBMCs. These TCRs come from a man younger than 35 in good health. Some clones in this sample may be carry-over from other donors' samples. CDR3s include the opening cysteine and the closing phenylalanine or tryptophan. A D gene is named only where the DNA matches it firmly. Only part of the rows carry a size: once, few, many, or a class if the clone is expanded.

TRBV4-1	TRBJ2-1	-	-	CASSQGRGEAYNEQFF	TGCGCCAGCAGCCAAGGGAGGGGGGAGGCCTACAATGAGCAGTTCTTC
TRBV4-1	TRBJ2-2	-	-	CASSQVTGNTGELFF	TGCGCCAGCAGCCAAGTCACCGGGAACACCGGGGAGCTGTTTTTT
TRBV28	TRBJ1-4	-	TRBD1	CASSLTGANEKLFF	TGTGCCAGCAGTCTGACAGGGGCTAATGAAAAACTGTTTTTT
TRBV5-1	TRBJ2-7	-	TRBD1	CASSWSQGASYEQYF	TGCGCCAGCAGCTGGAGTCAGGGGGCCTCCTACGAGCAGTACTTC
TRBV11-2	TRBJ2-7	-	TRBD1	CASSFHRGRGQYF	TGTGCCAGCAGCTTTCACAGGGGTAGAGGGCAGTACTTC
TRBV11-2	TRBJ1-5	-	-	CASSSSSANQPQHF	TGTGCCAGCAGCTCCTCCTCCGCAAATCAGCCCCAGCATTTT
TRBV23-1	TRBJ2-3	-	TRBD2	CASSQETSEGDTQYF	TGCGCCAGCAGTCAGGAGACTAGCGAGGGAGATACGCAGTATTTT
TRBV4-2	TRBJ2-3	-	TRBD1	CASSQDSGQGATDTQYF	TGTGCCAGCAGCCAAGATTCGGGACAGGGGGCCACAGATACGCAGTATTTT
TRBV28	TRBJ1-3	-	-	CASSFQLGRAGNTIYF	TGTGCCAGCAGTTTCCAGCTAGGAAGGGCTGGAAACACCATATATTTT
TRBV7-9	TRBJ2-3	once	TRBD1	CASSPTPGQVSDTQYF	TGTGCCAGCAGCCCCACACCGGGACAGGTATCGGATACGCAGTATTTT
TRBV2	TRBJ1-4	-	-	CASSGIGGSNEKLFF	TGTGCCAGCAGCGGTATCGGGGGAAGTAATGAAAAACTGTTTTTT
TRBV5-4	TRBJ2-3	-	-	CASSSGTSTDTQYF	TGTGCCAGCAGCTCGGGCACTAGCACAGATACGCAGTATTTT
TRBV5-4	TRBJ2-6	-	-	CASSRRERSSGANVLTF	TGTGCCAGCAGCAGAAGGGAGCGGTCCTCTGGGGCCAACGTCCTGACTTTC
TRBV19	TRBJ2-1	-	TRBD2	CATRGGGAPRDEQFF	TGTGCCACCCGCGGCGGGGGAGCCCCCCGGGATGAGCAGTTCTTC
TRBV4-2	TRBJ1-5	-	-	CASSPTLLGGGQPQHF	TGTGCCAGCAGCCCGACCCTTTTGGGAGGCGGTCAGCCCCAGCATTTT
TRBV7-2	TRBJ1-5	-	-	CASRSEGGSGQPQHF	TGTGCCAGCAGGTCGGAGGGGGGCTCGGGACAGCCCCAGCATTTT
TRBV5-1	TRBJ2-3	-	TRBD1	CASSLQGASTDTQYF	TGCGCCAGCAGCTTGCAGGGGGCGAGCACAGATACGCAGTATTTT
TRBV29-1	TRBJ2-5	-	-	CSVDQGQETQYF	TGCAGCGTTGATCAGGGACAAGAGACCCAGTACTTC
TRBV29-1	TRBJ1-2	-	-	CSVAPSNYGYTF	TGCAGCGTGGCACCTTCTAACTATGGCTACACCTTC
TRBV6-5	TRBJ1-1	few	-	CASSSPRGSNTEAFF	TGTGCCAGCAGTTCCCCGCGCGGTTCGAACACTGAAGCTTTCTTT
TRBV4-1	TRBJ2-5	-	-	CASSQARGGRGETQYF	TGCGCCAGCAGCCAAGCCCGTGGGGGGCGAGGAGAGACCCAGTACTTC
TRBV28	TRBJ1-4	-	TRBD1	CASSLLQGEEKLFF	TGTGCCAGCAGTTTATTACAGGGGGAAGAAAAACTGTTTTTT
TRBV18	TRBJ2-7	-	-	CASSPPGGPEQYF	TGTGCCAGCTCACCACCGGGGGGGCCCGAGCAGTACTTC
TRBV10-3	TRBJ2-1	-	-	CAISAGSAYNEQFF	TGTGCCATCAGTGCGGGCTCAGCCTACAATGAGCAGTTCTTC
TRBV4-1	TRBJ1-5	-	TRBD1	CASSQDGTGGGNQPQHF	TGCGCCAGCAGCCAGGATGGGACAGGGGGCGGCAATCAGCCCCAGCATTTT
TRBV6-5	TRBJ1-5	-	TRBD1	CASSRTGLNQPQHF	TGTGCCAGCAGCAGGACAGGCCTCAATCAGCCCCAGCATTTT
TRBV5-1	TRBJ2-1	-	TRBD1	CASSLQGLTYNEQFF	TGCGCCAGCAGCTTACAGGGGTTAACCTACAATGAGCAGTTCTTC